This T cell receptor (beta chain) was sequenced during a study of blood T cell repertoires in COVID-19. Across the whole study: Samples of COVID-19 (acute and convalescent) were obtained from the United States, Italy and Spain. PBMCs, B-cell-depleted T cells, or T cells provided the cDNA or gDNA that made up the material.

V shed 1 base and J 0 bases; nucleotides not matched to a gene: 6. Germline V gene sequence: CDR1 SGHAT, CDR2 FQNNGV. The CDR3 spans 17 residues. The repertoire was sequenced with immunoSEQ multiplex PCR; TCRdb's copy has only in-frame clones and lacks some. The table lists more than 350,000 clones, about 90% of them singletons. During active infection, Seattle patients enrolled and were then monitored through disease. The TCR sequence derives from a woman younger than 45 with COVID-19, enrolled during active disease. The sequenced material came from peripheral blood. The V call is TRBV11-2, the J call TRBJ2-1; 7 positions agree with TRBD2. CDR3 protein: CASSLGREDSSYNEQFF. DNA of the CDR3: TGTGCCAGCAGCTTAGGTCGGGAGGATAGCTCCTACAATGAGCAGTTCTTC. The variable domain in full, completed from reference TRBV11-2 and TRBJ2-1, reads EAGVAQSPRYKIIEKRQSVAFWCNPISGHATLYWYQQILGQGPKLLIQFQNNGVVDDSQLPKDRFSAERLKGVDSTLKIQPAKLEDSAVYLCASSLGREDSSYNEQFFGPGTRLTVL.